This record concerns one T cell receptor (beta chain) sequence. Antigen unknown. Separate cDNA molecules each had unique molecular identifiers attached to them. Via MiXCR, TCRdb re-called the 5' RACE reads, giving one row per CDR3 protein. The sample yields some 36,000 distinct CDR3 sequences, 5% to 6.5% seen once. CDR1 MDHEN and CDR2 SYDVKM come from the germline V gene. Trimming removed 3 bases from V and 0 bases from J, with 13 bases in between. The CDR3 covers 16 residues. The sample is drawn from a study of early T cells in non-severe SARS-CoV-2 infection. About the study: Sequencing input comprised bulk RNA from unsorted whole blood; chain pairing was not available.

Notes on the study in general: The matching step, a VDJdb search, favored anti-spike CD8 responses and missed private and CD4 specificities.

The sample taken for sequencing was whole blood. This receptor was taken from an adult who was a healthcare worker with PCR-confirmed SARS-CoV-2 infection or an uninfected control (not recorded which). The genes are TRBV28 and TRBJ2-3, with D perhaps TRBD2 (5 bases). In nucleotides, the CDR3 is TGTGCCAGCAGTTTCGGGCAGACTACTAGCACAGATACGCAGTATTTT. Translated, it gives CASSFGQTTSTDTQYF.